The clone carrying this TCR beta chain was counted only a few times. Its antigen is currently unknown. This specimen belongs to a study of cytomegalovirus exposure and HLA in healthy donors. The PCR made use of 60 Vbeta and 13 Jbeta primers. Profiled with immunoSEQ multiplex PCR; TCRdb holds only in-frame clones, not every one. Of 95,000 to 130,000 clones in the sample, 50% to 65% were seen once. CDR1 and CDR2 (germline): MGHRA, YSYEKL. V lost 1 base and J lost 1, with 13 bases in between. The CDR3 covers 16 residues. Study-wide points: In an earlier analysis, in some 600 donors, most V segments appeared productive either ~87% or ~30% of the time. It was shown in a later analysis that HLA-associated TCR beta chains were more clonally expanded than other, equally common chains.

The specimen was PBMCs. This chain connects TRBV4-1 to TRBJ1-1; D is uncertain. This TCR was sampled from a woman in her thirties or forties in good health and CMV-seropositive. DNA of the CDR3: TGCGCCAGCAGCCAAGGGTGGTTTGAGGCGAACACTGAAGCTTTCTTT. Encoded protein: CASSQGWFEANTEAFF.